A single sample gave rise to the 27 T cell receptor beta chains below, sequenced in a study of shared clonotypes between healthy human individuals. Sequenced by immunoSEQ multiplex PCR; TCRdb stores in-frame clones only, minus some. The sample lists hundreds of thousands of clones, approximately 74% occurring once. Material: memory CD4+ T cells sorted from blood. The subset: CD45RA-negative fraction. Every receptor here comes from a woman in her twenties or thirties in good health.

CDR3 sequence: CASSLVRKAYEQYF. In DNA form, the CDR3 reads TGTGCCAGCAGCTTAGTGCGGAAAGCCTACGAGCAGTACTTC. The chain links TRBV7-8 to TRBJ2-7; D remains unclear. The CDR3 is 14 amino acids. V was pared by 1 base and J by 2 bases, with 9 bases between. Germline V gene sequence: CDR1 SGHVS, CDR2 FQNEAQ.

This clone was seen many times. The rearrangement links TRBV6-6 to TRBJ1-1; the D is unclear. V gave up 5 bases and J gave up 5 bases, with 12 bases separating them. Germline values: CDR1 MNHNY, CDR2 SVGAGI (reference sequence). The length of the CDR3 is 13 residues. The CDR3 nucleotides are TGTGCCAGCAGTCGCGGGGAGGCGACTGAAGCTTTCTTT. This translates into CASSRGEATEAFF.

This chain uses TRBV7-9 with TRBJ2-7, with D tentatively TRBD1 (5 bases). V was clipped by 4 bases and J by 2 bases, with 12 bases between them. The CDR3 consists of 14 residues. The germline V gene encodes CDR1 SEHNR and CDR2 FQNEAQ (reference sequence). The CDR3 protein is CASSSQGFTYEQYF. CDR3 DNA: TGTGCCAGCAGCTCGCAGGGATTTACCTACGAGCAGTACTTC.

The V and J genes are TRBV15 and TRBJ1-1; D not certain. CDR1 and CDR2 from the germline V gene are LNHNV and YYDKDF (reference sequence). V lost 1 base to trimming and J lost 4 bases, with 13 bases between them. The CDR3 has 15 amino acids. Here the CDR3 DNA reads TGTGCCACCAGCAGAGGTACTTGGGGTGGCACTGAAGCTTTCTTT. This encodes CATSRGTWGGTEAFF.

This chain joins TRBV4-1 and TRBJ2-1; 7 positions agree with TRBD2. The CDR3 sequence is 16 residues long. Germline assignment: CDR1 MGHRA and CDR2 YSYEKL. V lost 4 bases, J lost 7 bases, and 13 bases stayed unmatched. CDR3 coding DNA: TGCGCCAGCAGCCTATTCTCCGGACTAGAATTGAATGAGCAGTTCTTC. Its protein product is CASSLFSGLELNEQFF.

The chain is built from TRBV15 and TRBJ2-1, with D tentatively TRBD2 (6 bases). The germline CDR1 and CDR2 sequences are LNHNV and YYDKDF (reference sequence). This CDR3 spans 15 amino acids. Trimming stripped 9 bases from V and 0 bases from J, with 15 bases between. The CDR3 DNA is TGTGCCACAGTTAGCGGTCTAAGCTCCTACAATGAGCAGTTCTTC. This sequence encodes CATVSGLSSYNEQFF. Filled out from reference TRBV15 and TRBJ2-1, the complete variable domain reads DAMVIQNPRYQVTQFGKPVTLSCSQTLNHNVMYWYQQKSSQAPKLLFHYYDKDFNNEADTPDNFQSRRPNTSFCFLDIRSPGLGDTAMYLCATVSGLSSYNEQFFGPGTRLTVL.

The V gene is TRBV29-1, the J gene TRBJ2-7, with D perhaps TRBD2 (6 bases). Germline V gene data show CDR1 as SQVTM and CDR2 as ANQGSEA. The CDR3 runs 13 residues. V was shortened by 4 bases and J by 5 bases, with 15 bases between the two germline ends. The CDR3 sequence is CSVAKRAFHEQYF. The CDR3 bases are TGCAGCGTTGCCAAGCGGGCTTTCCACGAGCAGTACTTC.

The chain links TRBV5-1 to TRBJ2-1; D is unclear. The CDR3 is 14 amino acids. The germline gives CDR1 SGHRS, CDR2 YFSETQ. The V gene lost 4 bases and the J gene lost 8 bases, with 16 bases spanning the gap. Here the CDR3 reads CASSLKPPGDEQFF. The CDR3 nucleotides read TGCGCCAGCAGCCTCAAGCCCCCTGGGGATGAGCAGTTCTTC. Full variable domain (rest looked up from reference TRBV5-1 and TRBJ2-1): KAGVTQTPRYLIKTRGQQVTLSCSPISGHRSVSWYQQTPGQGLQFLFEYFSETQRNKGNFPGRFSGRQFSNSRSEMNVSTLELGDSALYLCASSLKPPGDEQFFGPGTRLTVL.

The chain recombines TRBV6-5 with TRBJ2-2; D is uncertain. From germline, CDR1 is MNHEY and CDR2 SVGAGI. This CDR3 region has 13 residues. V lost 6 bases to trimming and J lost 3 bases, with 8 bases between them. The CDR3 spells CASRDTYTGELFF. CDR3 nucleotides: TGTGCCAGCAGAGATACTTACACCGGGGAGCTGTTTTTT.

This clone turned up a few times. This chain connects TRBV11-2 to TRBJ2-2; no firm D call. The CDR3 extends over 13 amino acids. Looked up from germline, CDR1 is SGHAT and CDR2 is FQNNGV. Trimming pared 5 bases from V and 3 bases from J, leaving 7 bases between. DNA of the CDR3: TGTGCCAGCAGCCGTACAGACACCGGGGAGCTGTTTTTT. Translation gives CASSRTDTGELFF. The complete variable domain, with remaining parts taken from reference TRBV11-2 and TRBJ2-2, reads EAGVAQSPRYKIIEKRQSVAFWCNPISGHATLYWYQQILGQGPKLLIQFQNNGVVDDSQLPKDRFSAERLKGVDSTLKIQPAKLEDSAVYLCASSRTDTGELFFGEGSRLTVL.

This clone turned up a few times. V is TRBV29-1 and J is TRBJ2-2, with a weak D call TRBD2 (6 bases). This CDR3 has 14 amino acids. CDR1 is SQVTM and CDR2 is ANQGSEA in the germline V gene. Trimming took off 7 bases at V and 5 bases at J, with 17 bases between the two ends. The CDR3 sequence: CSAIFGSGTGELFF. CDR3 coding DNA: TGCAGCGCTATTTTCGGGAGTGGGACCGGGGAGCTGTTTTTT.

V is TRBV28 and J is TRBJ2-7; TRBD1 agrees at 7 bases. V lost 8 bases, J lost 1 base, and 8 bases stayed unmatched. CDR3 length: 14 amino acids. Germline CDR1 is MDHEN and CDR2 is SYDVKM. This CDR3 reads CASQTPGGSYEQYF. CDR3 DNA sequence: TGTGCCAGCCAGACACCAGGGGGTTCCTACGAGCAGTACTTC.

The J gene is TRBJ2-1, the V gene TRBV25-1, with 8 bases that match TRBD1. V lost 4 bases, J lost 3 bases, and 2 bases stayed unmatched. Germline CDR1 reads MGHDK; CDR2 reads SYGVNS. CDR3 length: 14 amino acids. CDR3 sequence: CASSAGQDYNEQFF. CDR3 bases: TGTGCCAGCAGTGCGGGACAGGACTACAATGAGCAGTTCTTC.

V usage is TRBV5-1 and J usage is TRBJ2-7; D is undetermined. The CDR3 length is 15 residues. Germline CDR1 and CDR2: SGHRS and YFSETQ. Trimming shortened V by 0 bases and J by 1 base, and 11 bases separated the two germline ends. DNA for the CDR3: TGCGCCAGCAGCTTGGCCCCCTCCCTATCCTACGAGCAGTACTTC. Translating it yields CASSLAPSLSYEQYF.

This clone was picked up a small number of times. The chain couples TRBV19 to TRBJ1-3, with 8 nucleotides matching TRBD1. The CDR3 spans 14 residues. With 5 bases clipped from V and 2 bases from J, the junction kept 2 bases outside the gene matches. Germline loops: CDR1 LNHDA, CDR2 SQIVND (reference sequence). The CDR3 reads CASSDRGTGNTIYF. The CDR3 bases are TGTGCCAGTAGTGACAGGGGTACTGGAAACACCATATATTTT.

The chain couples TRBV19 to TRBJ2-1, with 7 bases aligning to TRBD2. V lost 2 bases to trimming and J lost 12 bases; unmatched junction nucleotides: 13. The V gene's germline CDR1 is LNHDA and CDR2 SQIVND (reference sequence). There are 15 residues in the CDR3. Written as DNA, the CDR3 is TGTGCCAGTAGTATACTCCATGGGAGCGGGGTTGCGCAGTTCTTC. Amino acid sequence: CASSILHGSGVAQFF. The whole variable domain, remainder taken from reference TRBV19 and TRBJ2-1, is DGGITQSPKYLFRKEGQNVTLSCEQNLNHDAMYWYRQDPGQGLRLIYYSQIVNDFQKGDIAEGYSVSREKKESFPLTVTSAQKNPTAFYLCASSILHGSGVAQFFGPGTRLTVL.

The chain couples TRBV5-1 to TRBJ2-4; D is perhaps TRBD1 or TRBD2 (5 bases each). Germline CDR1 SGHRS, CDR2 YFSETQ. The CDR3 spans 19 residues. V was clipped by 0 bases and J by 1 base, with 20 bases between them. CDR3 in DNA: TGCGCCAGCAGCTTGGATTCGGGTCCGGGACCGAGTGCCAAAAACATTCAGTACTTC. Residues: CASSLDSGPGPSAKNIQYF.

The chain couples TRBV11-3 to TRBJ2-5, with TRBD2 matching 7 bases. CDR1 and CDR2 from the germline V gene are SGHNT and YENEEA. The CDR3 is made up of 14 amino acids. The junction had 5 bases not matched to a gene; V was cut back by 5 bases and J by 2 bases. CDR3 protein: CASSGRAAQETQYF. CDR3 sequence (DNA): TGTGCCAGCAGCGGGAGGGCCGCTCAAGAGACCCAGTACTTC.

The V gene is TRBV29-1, the J gene TRBJ2-1; D perhaps matches TRBD1 (5 bases). Germline values: CDR1 SQVTM, CDR2 ANQGSEA. The ends were cut back, 3 bases at V and 6 bases at J, with 15 bases in the middle. The CDR3 sequence is 14 residues long. CDR3 DNA: TGCAGCGTTGAGGAAGGGGCCGCCGGCAATGAGCAGTTCTTC. As protein: CSVEEGAAGNEQFF.

This chain joins TRBV6-5 and TRBJ2-1; no reliable D call. V was cut by 5 bases and J by 6 bases, with 17 bases left in between. Germline-derived CDR1 and CDR2 are MNHEY and SVGAGI. This CDR3 is built from 15 residues. CDR3 loop: CASSTDGRPGNEQFF. The CDR3 DNA sequence: TGTGCCAGCAGTACGGACGGACGGCCGGGCAATGAGCAGTTCTTC.

This clone was seen just once. Other DNA sequences in the same sample also yield this CDR3. This chain uses TRBV28 with TRBJ2-2; D is undetermined. This CDR3 is built from 12 residues. V lost 2 bases and J lost 6, with 4 bases in between. From germline, CDR1 is MDHEN and CDR2 SYDVKM. CDR3 DNA: TGTGCCAGCAGTTTAAGGTCCGGGGAGCTGTTTTTT. Its translation is CASSLRSGELFF.

The chain has TRBV30 and TRBJ2-3; tentatively, D is TRBD1 (6 bases). Per germline, CDR1 GTSNPN and CDR2 SVGIG (reference sequence). This CDR3 is built from 13 residues. The V end was cut by 3 bases, the J end by 11 bases, with 18 bases between. CDR3 sequence reads: CAWSVSGDRGQYF. DNA of the CDR3: TGTGCCTGGAGCGTCTCAGGGGATAGAGGGCAGTATTTT.

The chain couples TRBV6-6 to TRBJ2-1, with 9 bases aligning to TRBD2. Germline V gives CDR1 MNHNY, CDR2 SVGAGI (reference sequence). Losses at the gene ends were 0 bases for V and 5 bases for J; bases not matched to a gene: 5. This CDR3 spans 16 amino acids. CDR3 nucleotides: TGTGCCAGCAGTTACTCGTCCAGCGGGGGGAACAATGAGCAGTTCTTC. As protein: CASSYSSSGGNNEQFF.

The chain has TRBV30 and TRBJ1-2; TRBD1 agrees at 9 bases. Germline V gene lookup returns CDR1 GTSNPN and CDR2 SVGIG (reference sequence). V lost 2 bases and J lost 8; bases outside the gene matches: 3. This CDR3 contains 12 residues. The CDR3 is CAWSIGQGGYTF. As DNA, the CDR3 is TGTGCCTGGAGTATAGGACAGGGGGGCTACACCTTC.

Only a few counts were recorded for this clone. V usage is TRBV5-5 and J usage is TRBJ2-7; no reliable D call. The V and J ends lost 3 bases and 0 bases respectively, with 13 bases between them. The length of the CDR3 is 15 residues. Germline CDR1 SGHKS, CDR2 YYEKEE (reference sequence). CDR3 region: CASSSQRLVSYEQYF. In DNA form, the CDR3 reads TGTGCCAGCAGCTCCCAACGCCTGGTCTCCTACGAGCAGTACTTC.

The gene calls are TRBV6-6 and TRBJ1-1, with D perhaps TRBD1 (5 bases). The V end lost 4 bases, the J end lost 1 base, and 16 bases lay between the germline ends. CDR3 size: 16 residues. The V gene's germline CDR1 is MNHNY and CDR2 SVGAGI (reference sequence). This CDR3 reads CASSFDRGAGNTEAFF. The CDR3 nucleotides read TGTGCCAGCAGTTTTGATAGGGGCGCCGGGAACACTGAAGCTTTCTTT.

V usage is TRBV2 and J usage is TRBJ2-2; D remains ambiguous. Trimming left V 3 bases short and J 4 bases short, with 12 bases between. The CDR3 covers 15 residues. CDR1 SNHLY and CDR2 FYNNEI come from the germline V gene. This chain's CDR3 is CASSEVGQLTGELFF. The DNA for the CDR3 is TGTGCCAGCAGTGAGGTTGGGCAGCTCACCGGGGAGCTGTTTTTT.